This T cell receptor (beta chain) was recorded in a study of blood T cells in healthy people across ages. Notes on this clonotype: Its antigen is not known.

The CDR3 is 13 residues long. Trimming removed 6 bases at V and 2 bases at J, with 10 bases between. Whole-study findings and limits: Percentage of naive T cells showed a strong correlation with TCR beta diversity. More naive CD4+ cells and higher diversity marked long-lived donors relative to aged donors. Unsorted PBMCs prevented conclusive naive versus antigen-experienced comparison.

A J-beta primer mix and a sample-barcoded 5' primer were used in a second PCR of about 7 to 12 cycles. Each cDNA molecule, via a template-switch adaptor with 12 random nucleotides, was tagged. TCRdb passed the 5' RACE reads through MiXCR, listing each CDR3 protein once. The table has roughly 2 million distinct CDR3 sequences, just under 50% seen once. V usage is TRBV12-3 or TRBV12-4 and J usage is TRBJ1-2; D is undetermined. This clonotype was obtained from a woman aged 40 to 50 in good health. Sequenced: blood. The CDR3 is CASSSAHNYGYTF. The CDR3, as DNA: TGTGCCAGCAGCTCGGCCCACAACTATGGCTACACCTTC.